The 27 T cell receptor beta chains reported below all come from one sample, sequenced in a study of human T cells and chemical hapten exposure. TCRdb reprocessed the RACE reads via MiXCR and lists one record per CDR3 protein. The table records 190,000 or so distinct CDR3 sequences, 30% of them present only once. Time point specified: pre-sensitization, week 0. The treatment here: therapeutic diphenylcyclopropenone sensitization with weekly scalp DPC. This specimen consisted of whole blood, obtained in connection with sensitization to the hapten diphenylcyclopropenone (DPC). The source is a woman aged 30 to 39 with alopecia areata. Some clones in this sample may be carry-over from other donors' samples.

The chain is built from TRBV7-2 and TRBJ1-1, with a weak D call TRBD1 (5 bases). Germline-derived CDR1 and CDR2 are SGHTA and FQGNSA. Trimming shortened V by 9 bases and J by 7 bases, and 18 bases separated the two germline ends. CDR3 length equals 13 residues. CDR3 sequence (DNA): TGTGCCAGTAGCCCCCGGGGCGGGCTTGAAGCTTTCTTT. This sequence encodes CASSPRGGLEAFF.

The chain uses TRBV27 and TRBJ1-1; 7 bases map to TRBD1. V trimming: 7 bases; J trimming: 0 bases; junction bases outside the gene matches: 20. The CDR3 consists of 19 residues. CDR1 MNHEY and CDR2 SMNVEV come from the germline V gene (reference sequence). CDR3: CASTHQGGFLRWMNTEAFF. CDR3 coding DNA: TGTGCCAGCACCCACCAAGGGGGCTTCCTGAGGTGGATGAACACTGAAGCTTTCTTT.

The CDR3 DNA sequence: TGTGCCAGCGGAGCGACCCCCCTCACTTCCTACGAGCAGTACTTC. Its protein is CASGATPLTSYEQYF. This chain connects TRBV28 to TRBJ2-7; D gene unclear. Looked up from germline, CDR1 is MDHEN and CDR2 is SYDVKM. The V end was cut by 8 bases, the J end by 1 base, with 18 bases between. This CDR3 has 15 amino acids.

V usage is TRBV5-1 and J usage is TRBJ1-1; D is unresolved. The V and J ends lost 2 bases and 0 bases respectively, with 11 bases between them. The germline gives CDR1 SGHRS, CDR2 YFSETQ. CDR3 size: 15 residues. Here the CDR3 DNA reads TGCGCCAGCAGCTTCACATCAGGAGTGAACACTGAAGCTTTCTTT. It specifies CASSFTSGVNTEAFF. The variable domain in full, with the rest retrieved from reference TRBV5-1 and TRBJ1-1, is KAGVTQTPRYLIKTRGQQVTLSCSPISGHRSVSWYQQTPGQGLQFLFEYFSETQRNKGNFPGRFSGRQFSNSRSEMNVSTLELGDSALYLCASSFTSGVNTEAFFGQGTRLTVV.

This clonotype showed up just a few times. The CDR3 sequence is CASRPDRGQETQYF. CDR3 in DNA: TGTGCCAGCAGACCAGACAGGGGCCAAGAGACCCAGTACTTC. The chain combines TRBV6-6 with TRBJ2-5; 8 bases agree with TRBD1. This CDR3 comprises 14 residues. The germline CDR1 and CDR2 sequences are MNHNY and SVGAGI (reference sequence). Unmatched junction bases numbered 4, after V lost 6 bases and J lost 1 base.

This clonotype was detected a few times. V gene TRBV20-1 combines with J gene TRBJ1-6; no clear D gene. Per germline, CDR1 DFQATT and CDR2 SNEGSKA (reference sequence). V was pared by 6 bases and J by 2 bases, with 14 bases between. CDR3 length: 15 residues. CDR3 nucleotide sequence: TGCAGTGCCAGAACGGTTGGGGCCTATAATTCACCCCTCCACTTT. It translates to CSARTVGAYNSPLHF.

Here the CDR3 DNA reads TGTGCCAGCAGAAGGGCAGAAAGCGGCTACACCTTC. It is translated as CASRRAESGYTF. This chain joins TRBV6-5 and TRBJ1-2; no clear D. The V gene's germline CDR1 is MNHEY and CDR2 SVGAGI. The V end was cut by 6 bases, the J end by 8 bases, with 13 bases between. The CDR3 has 12 amino acids.

This clonotype was counted between two and nine times. CDR3 in amino acids: CASRGFGYGYTF. CDR3 nucleotide sequence: TGTGCCAGCAGGGGGTTCGGTTATGGCTACACCTTC. The chain has TRBV2 and TRBJ1-2, with D hard to call. The CDR3 has 12 amino acids. Germline V gene sequence: CDR1 SNHLY, CDR2 FYNNEI. V lost 6 bases and J 5 bases, leaving 10 bases between the germline ends.

The chain recombines TRBV5-1 with TRBJ1-4; the D gene is possibly TRBD1 (5 bases). From germline, CDR1 is SGHRS and CDR2 YFSETQ. The CDR3 has 14 residues. V was cut by 0 bases and J by 2 bases, with 5 bases left in between. The CDR3 spells CASSLDRTNEKLFF. For the CDR3, the DNA is TGCGCCAGCAGCTTGGACAGGACTAATGAAAAACTGTTTTTT. Looking up the rest from reference TRBV5-1 and TRBJ1-4 gives the full variable domain: KAGVTQTPRYLIKTRGQQVTLSCSPISGHRSVSWYQQTPGQGLQFLFEYFSETQRNKGNFPGRFSGRQFSNSRSEMNVSTLELGDSALYLCASSLDRTNEKLFFGSGTQLSVL.

Only a few counts were recorded for this clonotype. The chain employs TRBV14 and TRBJ2-1, with a possible D match to TRBD1 (5 bases). In germline, CDR1 is SGHDN, CDR2 FVKESK. This CDR3 spans 13 amino acids. Between the trimmed V and J ends, which lost 6 bases and 2 bases, there was a span of 8 bases. The CDR3 reads CASSEGAYNEQFF. CDR3 bases: TGTGCCAGCAGTGAAGGGGCCTACAATGAGCAGTTCTTC. Full variable domain (rest looked up from reference TRBV14 and TRBJ2-1): EAGVTQFPSHSVIEKGQTVTLRCDPISGHDNLYWYRRVMGKEIKFLLHFVKESKQDESGMPNNRFLAERTGGTYSTLKVQPAELEDSGVYFCASSEGAYNEQFFGPGTRLTVL.

The V call is TRBV28, the J call TRBJ1-2; 7 positions match TRBD1. The CDR3 runs 13 residues. V lost 10 bases to trimming and J lost 2 bases; unmatched junction nucleotides: 7. CDR1 and CDR2 from the germline V gene are MDHEN and SYDVKM. CDR3 bases: TGTGCCACCGGGACAGTTCTCAACTATGGCTACACCTTC. It yields the protein CATGTVLNYGYTF.

This clonotype appeared a few times. The chain combines TRBV29-1 with TRBJ1-1, with 7 bases matching TRBD1. V lost 2 bases and J lost 2; bases outside the gene matches: 8. CDR1 is SQVTM and CDR2 is ANQGSEA in the germline V gene. The CDR3 runs 15 residues. Here the CDR3 reads CSVESTGQINTEAFF. CDR3 nucleotide sequence: TGCAGCGTTGAAAGTACGGGACAGATAAACACTGAAGCTTTCTTT.

The J gene is TRBJ1-1, the V gene TRBV7-9; D is perhaps TRBD1 (5 bases). The CDR3 covers 14 residues. Germline CDR1 reads SEHNR; CDR2 reads FQNEAQ (reference sequence). V lost 5 bases and J lost 3, with 13 bases in between. In nucleotides, the CDR3 is TGTGCCAGCAGCCTATGGGACGGGTACACTGAAGCTTTCTTT. It translates to CASSLWDGYTEAFF.

There are a few counts of this clonotype. The chain recombines TRBV6-2 or TRBV6-3 with TRBJ2-1; possibly TRBD1 or TRBD2 for D (5 bases each). Germline V CDR1 and CDR2: MNHEY, SVGEGT. The V gene lost 5 bases and the J gene lost 6 bases, with 14 bases spanning the gap. The CDR3 extends over 14 amino acids. The CDR3 reads CASSPFTRGNEQFF. Here the CDR3 DNA reads TGTGCCAGCAGTCCCTTCACTAGGGGCAATGAGCAGTTCTTC.

This clonotype was detected only a few times. The chain uses TRBV7-9 and TRBJ1-5; the D gene is possibly TRBD1 (6 bases). Germline V gene sequence: CDR1 SEHNR, CDR2 FQNEAQ (reference sequence). The V end lost 5 bases, the J end lost 6 bases, and 17 bases lay between the germline ends. This CDR3 has 15 residues. Written as DNA, the CDR3 is TGTGCCAGCAGCCCTACTGGGGGGCAGGGTCAGCCCCAGCATTTT. Amino acids: CASSPTGGQGQPQHF.

The chain employs TRBV28 and TRBJ2-7; 8 nucleotides match TRBD1. The CDR3 has 13 residues. Germline CDR1 reads MDHEN; CDR2 reads SYDVKM. The trim removed 6 bases at V and 5 bases at J, leaving 6 bases unmatched. For the CDR3, the DNA is TGTGCCAGCAGAGGCGGACAGGGTAACGAGCAGTACTTC. This encodes CASRGGQGNEQYF.

The chain couples TRBV5-1 to TRBJ2-1, with TRBD2 matching over 10 bases. Trimming removed 4 bases from V and 4 bases from J; junction bases left unmatched: 5. This CDR3 comprises 15 residues. Germline V gene data show CDR1 as SGHRS and CDR2 as YFSETQ. The CDR3 sequence is CASSSGLADYNEQFF. The CDR3, as DNA: TGCGCCAGCAGCAGCGGACTAGCGGATTACAATGAGCAGTTCTTC.

This clonotype has only a few counts. The chain carries TRBV4-3 and TRBJ2-7; D call uncertain. The CDR3 length is 15 residues. V gave up 0 bases and J gave up 4 bases, with 13 bases separating them. CDR1 and CDR2 from the germline V gene are LGHNA and YSLEER. The CDR3 region is CASSQDPRMQYEQYF. The CDR3 DNA follows: TGCGCCAGCAGCCAAGATCCAAGGATGCAGTACGAGCAGTACTTC.

This clonotype was counted only a few times. This chain links TRBV29-1 with TRBJ2-5, with D perhaps matching TRBD2 (5 bases). Germline V gene data show CDR1 as SQVTM and CDR2 as ANQGSEA. V gave up 8 bases and J gave up 2 bases, with 12 bases separating them. The CDR3 has 12 amino acids. The chain's CDR3 is CSRSGPQETQYF. The CDR3 nucleotides are TGCAGCCGGAGCGGCCCACAAGAGACCCAGTACTTC.

This sequence joins TRBV29-1 and TRBJ1-1; a possible D gene is TRBD1 (6 bases). The germline V and J ends were trimmed by 3 bases and 4 bases, with 18 bases remaining between them. The CDR3 length is 15 residues. Germline CDR1 and CDR2: SQVTM and ANQGSEA. The CDR3 region is CSVDGSGGWGTEAFF. DNA for the CDR3: TGCAGCGTTGATGGTTCGGGGGGCTGGGGCACTGAAGCTTTCTTT.

This sequence joins TRBV18 and TRBJ1-4; 7 bases align to TRBD1. The CDR3 spans 15 residues. The ends lost 5 bases at V and 3 bases at J; junction bases unmatched: 6. From germline, CDR1 is KGHSH and CDR2 LQKENI. The CDR3 spells CASSSRDRSNEKLFF. CDR3 DNA: TGTGCCAGCTCAAGCCGGGACAGATCTAATGAAAAACTGTTTTTT.

This rearrangement joins TRBV24-1 to TRBJ2-1; TRBD1 matches at 11 bases. Germline lookup yields CDR1 KGHDR and CDR2 SFDVKD. After removal of 3 bases from V and 3 bases from J, the junction contained 9 bases not matched to a gene. This CDR3 region has 18 residues. The CDR3: CATSDPSGQGAHYNEQFF. The CDR3 coding sequence is TGTGCCACCAGTGATCCATCCGGACAGGGGGCGCACTACAATGAGCAGTTCTTC.

V gene TRBV7-8 combines with J gene TRBJ2-1, with D hard to call. The CDR3 consists of 16 residues. Germline-derived CDR1 and CDR2 are SGHVS and FQNEAQ. V was pared by 1 base and J by 3 bases, with 13 bases between. The CDR3 region is CASSLGPALNYNEQFF. In nucleotides, the CDR3 is TGTGCCAGCAGCTTAGGCCCCGCCCTAAACTACAATGAGCAGTTCTTC.

This chain links TRBV11-2 with TRBJ2-3; TRBD2 agrees at 12 bases. V shed 6 bases, J shed 3 bases, and the junction held 4 bases outside the gene matches. The germline V gene has CDR1 SGHAT and CDR2 FQNNGV. The CDR3 runs 15 residues. The CDR3 reads CASRGLAGGTDTQYF. Here the CDR3 DNA reads TGTGCCAGCAGGGGGCTAGCGGGGGGGACAGATACGCAGTATTTT.

This clonotype was observed a handful of times. This rearrangement joins TRBV20-1 to TRBJ1-2, with a tentative D call TRBD1 (6 bases). The CDR3 is made up of 14 amino acids. Germline CDR1 and CDR2: DFQATT and SNEGSKA (reference sequence). Trimming stripped 6 bases from V and 8 bases from J, with 22 bases between. This CDR3 is CSARREGDSGGYTF. The DNA of the CDR3 is TGCAGTGCCAGGCGTGAGGGGGATTCGGGGGGCTACACCTTC.

The genes are TRBV6-5 and TRBJ2-1; tentative D call: TRBD2 (6 bases). Germline CDR1 is MNHEY and CDR2 is SVGAGI. V was shortened by 5 bases and J by 12 bases, with 14 bases between the two germline ends. The length of the CDR3 is 12 residues. This CDR3 reads CASSTLGGGQFF. CDR3 coding DNA: TGTGCCAGCAGTACCCTGGGAGGTGGGCAGTTCTTC.

This clonotype has just a few counts. The chain links TRBV6-6 to TRBJ2-1; 11 nucleotides match TRBD2. The germline gives CDR1 MNHNY, CDR2 SVGAGI (reference sequence). CDR3 length: 15 amino acids. J lost 9 bases, V lost 0 bases, and 4 bases had no gene match. The CDR3 bases are TGTGCCAGCAGTTACTCGACTAGCGGGAAGGGTGAGCAGTTCTTC. Encoded protein: CASSYSTSGKGEQFF.